The entry that follows covers one T cell receptor (beta chain) sequence. Antigen: not known. cDNA reverse transcribed from extracted RNA served as the sequencing template. Sequencing was performed with immunoSEQ multiplex PCR; in TCRdb, only in-frame clones are kept and a portion is missing. The sample holds about 220,000 clones, about three fifths seen once. These data belong to a study of CD8+ T cells in alopecia areata. Findings and limits, study-wide: Amid tofacitinib therapy, many expanded lesional clones stayed present in scalp and blood.

Treatment described: oral pan-JAK inhibitor, 5-10 mg twice daily. The V end lost 7 bases, the J end lost 7 bases, and 19 bases lay between the germline ends. CDR1 and CDR2 from the germline V gene are GTSNPN and SVGIG (reference sequence). CDR3 size: 13 residues. The specimen comprised CD4+ T cells sorted from blood, sampled at week 4, from a patient treated with tofacitinib. This chain uses TRBV30 with TRBJ1-2; tentatively, D is TRBD1 (6 bases). The receptor's source is a human donor with alopecia areata. CDR3 sequence (DNA): TGTGCCTCCGGAGGCAGGGGAGATGGTGGCTACACCTTC. Its protein is CASGGRGDGGYTF.